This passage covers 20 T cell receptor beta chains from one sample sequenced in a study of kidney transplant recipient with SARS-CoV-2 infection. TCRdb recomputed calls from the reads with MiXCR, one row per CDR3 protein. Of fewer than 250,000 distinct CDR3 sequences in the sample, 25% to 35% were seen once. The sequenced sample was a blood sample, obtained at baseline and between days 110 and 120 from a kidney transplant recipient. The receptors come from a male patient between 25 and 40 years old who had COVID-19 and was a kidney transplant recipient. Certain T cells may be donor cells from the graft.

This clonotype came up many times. This CDR3 is CASSLGVNYGYTF. CDR3 nucleotides: TGTGCCAGCAGCTTGGGGGTGAACTATGGCTACACCTTC. J is TRBJ1-2 and V is TRBV7-9; possibly TRBD1 for D (5 bases). The germline V gene encodes CDR1 SEHNR and CDR2 FQNEAQ (reference sequence). Trimming left V 3 bases short and J 2 bases short, with 7 bases between. CDR3 length equals 13 residues.

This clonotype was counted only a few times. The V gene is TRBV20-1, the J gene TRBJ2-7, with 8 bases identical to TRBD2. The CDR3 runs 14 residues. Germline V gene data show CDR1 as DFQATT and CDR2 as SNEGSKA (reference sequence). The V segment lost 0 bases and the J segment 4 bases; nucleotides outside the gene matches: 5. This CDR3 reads CSARDREGRYEQYF. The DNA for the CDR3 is TGCAGTGCTAGAGATCGGGAGGGACGGTACGAGCAGTACTTC.

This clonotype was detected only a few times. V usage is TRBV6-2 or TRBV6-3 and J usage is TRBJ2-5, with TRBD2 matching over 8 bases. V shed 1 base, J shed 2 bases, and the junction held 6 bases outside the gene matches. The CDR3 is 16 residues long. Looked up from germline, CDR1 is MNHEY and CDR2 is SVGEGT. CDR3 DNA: TGTGCCAGCAGTTACTTTATACTAGCGGATCAAGAGACCCAGTACTTC. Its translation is CASSYFILADQETQYF.

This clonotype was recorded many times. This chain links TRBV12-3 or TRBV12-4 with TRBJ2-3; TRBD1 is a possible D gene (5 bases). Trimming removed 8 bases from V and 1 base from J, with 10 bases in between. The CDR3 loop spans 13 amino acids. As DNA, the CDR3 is TGTGCCAGCCTTCTAGGGGGCACAGATACGCAGTATTTT. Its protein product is CASLLGGTDTQYF.

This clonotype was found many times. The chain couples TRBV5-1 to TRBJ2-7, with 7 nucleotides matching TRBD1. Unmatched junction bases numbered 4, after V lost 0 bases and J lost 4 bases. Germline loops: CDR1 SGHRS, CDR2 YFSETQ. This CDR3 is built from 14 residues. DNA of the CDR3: TGCGCCAGCAGCTTGGGCGACAGGGCATACGAGCAGTACTTC. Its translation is CASSLGDRAYEQYF.

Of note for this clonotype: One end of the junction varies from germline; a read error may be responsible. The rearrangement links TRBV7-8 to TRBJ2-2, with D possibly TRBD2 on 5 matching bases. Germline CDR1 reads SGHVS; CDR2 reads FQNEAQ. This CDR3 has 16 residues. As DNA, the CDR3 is TGTGCCAACAGCTCATTTGAGGGAGAAAACACCGGGGAGCTGTTTTTT. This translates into CANSSFEGENTGELFF.

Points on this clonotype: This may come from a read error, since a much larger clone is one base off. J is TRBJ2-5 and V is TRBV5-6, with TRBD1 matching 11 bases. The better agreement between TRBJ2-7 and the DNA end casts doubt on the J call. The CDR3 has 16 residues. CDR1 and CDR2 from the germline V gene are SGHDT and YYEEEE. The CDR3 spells CASSVRDRGTSYEQYF. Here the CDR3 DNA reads TGTGCCAGCAGCGTCCGGGACAGGGGGACCTCCTACGAGCAGTACTTC.

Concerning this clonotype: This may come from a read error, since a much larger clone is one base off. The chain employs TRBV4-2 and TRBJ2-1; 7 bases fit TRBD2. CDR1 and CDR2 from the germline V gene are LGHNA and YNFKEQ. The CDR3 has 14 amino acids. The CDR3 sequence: CAGSQELIGGSLFF. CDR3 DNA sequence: TGTGCCGGCAGCCAAGAACTGATTGGCGGGAGTTTGTTCTTC.

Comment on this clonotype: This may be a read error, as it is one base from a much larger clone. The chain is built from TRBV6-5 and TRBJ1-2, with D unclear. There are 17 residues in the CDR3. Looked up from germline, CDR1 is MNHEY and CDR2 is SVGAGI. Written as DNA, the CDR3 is TGTGCCGGCAGTTGGAAGGTCTCTATGCGAAAGACCTATGGCTACACCTTC. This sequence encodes CAGSWKVSMRKTYGYTF.

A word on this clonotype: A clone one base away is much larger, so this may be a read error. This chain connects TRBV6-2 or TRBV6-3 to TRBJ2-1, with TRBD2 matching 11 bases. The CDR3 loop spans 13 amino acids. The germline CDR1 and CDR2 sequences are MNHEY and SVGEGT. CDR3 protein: CASRLAGGNERFF. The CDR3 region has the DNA TGTGCCAGCAGGCTAGCGGGAGGCAATGAGCGGTTCTTC.

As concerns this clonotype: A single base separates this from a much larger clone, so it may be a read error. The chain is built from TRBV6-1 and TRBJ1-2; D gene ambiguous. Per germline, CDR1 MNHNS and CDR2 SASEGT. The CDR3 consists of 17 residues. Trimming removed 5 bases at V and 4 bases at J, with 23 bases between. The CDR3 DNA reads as TGTGCCAGCAGTACGGGCTTAGGTGGGAGAAAGACCTATGGCTACACCTTC. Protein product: CASSTGLGGRKTYGYTF.

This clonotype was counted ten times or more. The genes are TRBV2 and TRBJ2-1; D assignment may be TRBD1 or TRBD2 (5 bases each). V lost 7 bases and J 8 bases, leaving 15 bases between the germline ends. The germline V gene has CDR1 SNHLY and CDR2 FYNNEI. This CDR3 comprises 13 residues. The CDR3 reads CASTIPMGDEQFF. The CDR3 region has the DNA TGTGCCAGCACCATCCCAATGGGGGATGAGCAGTTCTTC.

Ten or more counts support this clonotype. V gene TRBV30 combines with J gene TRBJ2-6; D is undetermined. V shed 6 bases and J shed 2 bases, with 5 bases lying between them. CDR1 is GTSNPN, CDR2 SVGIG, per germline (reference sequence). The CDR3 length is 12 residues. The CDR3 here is CACTTGANVLTF. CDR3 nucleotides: TGTGCCTGTACAACTGGGGCCAACGTCCTGACTTTC.

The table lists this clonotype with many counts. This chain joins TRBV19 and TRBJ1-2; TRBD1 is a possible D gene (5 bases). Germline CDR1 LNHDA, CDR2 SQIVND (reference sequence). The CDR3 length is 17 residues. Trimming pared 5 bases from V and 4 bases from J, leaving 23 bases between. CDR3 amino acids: CASSFSRTNRKTYGYTF. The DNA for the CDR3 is TGTGCCAGTAGTTTTAGCCGGACAAATCGAAAGACCTATGGCTACACCTTC.

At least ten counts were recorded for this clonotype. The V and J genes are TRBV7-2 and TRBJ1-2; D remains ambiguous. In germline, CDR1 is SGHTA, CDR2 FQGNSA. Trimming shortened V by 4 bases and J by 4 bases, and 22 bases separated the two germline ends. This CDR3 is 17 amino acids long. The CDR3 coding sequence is TGTGCCAGCAGCTCGACACGCAGAGACGGAAAGACCTATGGCTACACCTTC. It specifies CASSSTRRDGKTYGYTF.

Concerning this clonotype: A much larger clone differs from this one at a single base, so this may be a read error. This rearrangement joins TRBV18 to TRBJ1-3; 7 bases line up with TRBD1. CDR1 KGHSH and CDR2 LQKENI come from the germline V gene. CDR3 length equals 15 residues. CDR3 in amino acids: CASSPSTGSGNSIYF. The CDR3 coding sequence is TGTGCCAGCTCACCGTCGACAGGGTCGGGAAACTCCATATATTTT.

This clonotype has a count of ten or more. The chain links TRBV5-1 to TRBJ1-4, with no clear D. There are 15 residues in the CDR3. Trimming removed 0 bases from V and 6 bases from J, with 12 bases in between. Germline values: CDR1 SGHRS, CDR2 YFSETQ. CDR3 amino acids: CASSLDGFWDEKLFF. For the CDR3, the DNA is TGCGCCAGCAGCTTGGACGGTTTTTGGGATGAAAAACTGTTTTTT.

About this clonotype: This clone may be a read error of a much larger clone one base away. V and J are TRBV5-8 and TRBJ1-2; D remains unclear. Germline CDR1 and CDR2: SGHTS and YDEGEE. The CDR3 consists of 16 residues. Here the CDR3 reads CASLVDHPRKTYGCTF. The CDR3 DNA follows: TGTGCCAGCCTCGTTGATCATCCACGAAAGACCTATGGCTGCACCTTC.

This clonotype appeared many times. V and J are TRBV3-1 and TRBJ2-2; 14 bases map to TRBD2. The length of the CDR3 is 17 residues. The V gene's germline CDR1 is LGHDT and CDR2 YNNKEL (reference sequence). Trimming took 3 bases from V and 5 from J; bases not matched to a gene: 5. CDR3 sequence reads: CASSQGLAGESTGELFF. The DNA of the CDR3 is TGTGCCAGCAGCCAGGGACTAGCGGGAGAGTCAACCGGGGAGCTGTTTTTT.

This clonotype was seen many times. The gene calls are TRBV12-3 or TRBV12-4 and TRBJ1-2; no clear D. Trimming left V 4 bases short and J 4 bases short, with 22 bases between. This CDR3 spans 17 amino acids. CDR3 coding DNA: TGTGCCAGCAGTTACGTCTCCACAGCAGGAAAGACCTATGGCTACACCTTC. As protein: CASSYVSTAGKTYGYTF.